Following are 30 T cell receptor beta chains from one sample sequenced in a study. TCRdb analysed the 5' RACE reads with MiXCR anew, one entry per CDR3 protein. This table has over 50,000 distinct CDR3 sequences, roughly 22% appearing once. Specimen: tumor-infiltrating naive CD4+ T cells sorted from the breast tumor. Subset reported: naive CD4+ T cells, CD4+CD45RA+CD25-. These receptors were collected from a female donor with breast cancer.

Remarks on this clonotype: It is likely a read error, because the conserved phenylalanine at the end of the CDR3 is missing. The CDR3 coding sequence is TGTGCCAGCAGTTCAACAGGGTCCGGTCGCGAAAAACTGTTTTCT. It translates to CASSSTGSGREKLFS. The rearrangement joins TRBV28 to TRBJ1-4, with D possibly being TRBD1 (6 bases). The CDR3 runs to 15 residues. Germline V CDR1 and CDR2: MDHEN, SYDVKM. The germline V and J ends were trimmed by 4 bases and 8 bases, with 17 bases remaining between them.

The chain links TRBV5-1 to TRBJ1-1; D is unresolved. V was clipped by 4 bases and J by 7 bases, with 14 bases between them. CDR3 size: 13 residues. The V gene's germline CDR1 is SGHRS and CDR2 YFSETQ. The CDR3: CASSRGSAVEAFF. The CDR3 DNA follows: TGCGCCAGCAGCCGTGGGAGTGCAGTTGAAGCTTTCTTT.

In regard to this clonotype: Lacking the conserved final phenylalanine or tryptophan, this CDR3 likely reflects a read error. The chain employs TRBV20-1 and TRBJ1-5; a weak D match, TRBD1 (6 bases). The CDR3 has 14 amino acids. Between the trimmed V and J ends, which lost 4 bases and 4 bases, there was a span of 14 bases. The germline CDR1 and CDR2 sequences are DFQATT and SNEGSKA (reference sequence). The CDR3 DNA is TGCAGTGCTATTCCCAGGGGCCGGAATCAGCCCCAGCATTCT. Amino acid sequence: CSAIPRGRNQPQHS.

The DNA of the CDR3 is TGTGCCAGCAGAGGGACAGAGAACACTGAAGCTTTCTTT. Amino acids: CASRGTENTEAFF. The genes are TRBV12-3 or TRBV12-4 and TRBJ1-1; 7 bases agree with TRBD1. V shed 6 bases, J shed 1 base, and the junction held 2 bases outside the gene matches. The CDR3 is made up of 13 amino acids.

This clonotype was observed at least ten times. This chain joins TRBV6-1 and TRBJ2-7, with TRBD2 matching over 9 bases. From germline, CDR1 is MNHNS and CDR2 SASEGT. The trim removed 3 bases at V and 0 bases at J, leaving 6 bases unmatched. CDR3 length: 16 residues. The DNA for the CDR3 is TGTGCCAGCAGTGATCGAAGACTAGCGGTCTCCTACGAGCAGTACTTC. Residues: CASSDRRLAVSYEQYF.

The V gene is TRBV7-2, the J gene TRBJ1-5, with D possibly matching TRBD1 (6 bases). This CDR3 comprises 15 residues. CDR1 and CDR2 from the germline V gene are SGHTA and FQGNSA. Trimming removed 5 bases at V and 1 base at J, with 12 bases between. In DNA, the CDR3 is TGTGCCAGCAGCGTCATGCAGGGGAGCAATCAGCCCCAGCATTTT. It codes for CASSVMQGSNQPQHF.

Regarding this clonotype: One end of the junction fails to match germline, which may point to a read error. V is TRBV4-2 and J is TRBJ2-1, with D perhaps TRBD2 (6 bases). This CDR3 has 16 residues. From germline, CDR1 is LGHNA and CDR2 YNFKEQ. CDR3 residues: CASSQDYPGTYSEQFF. CDR3 coding DNA: TGTGCCAGCAGCCAAGACTACCCCGGGACTTACAGTGAGCAGTTCTTC.

This chain uses TRBV5-1 with TRBJ2-1, with D perhaps matching TRBD1 (6 bases). CDR3 size: 14 residues. Germline-derived CDR1 and CDR2 are SGHRS and YFSETQ. With 3 bases removed from V and 5 bases from J, the gap between germline ends came to 12 bases. The CDR3, as DNA: TGCGCCAGCAGCTCCGGACAGTATCACAATGAGCAGTTCTTC. As protein: CASSSGQYHNEQFF.

This clonotype has only a few counts. The J gene is TRBJ1-1, the V gene TRBV5-1; maybe TRBD1 (5 bases). The germline gives CDR1 SGHRS, CDR2 YFSETQ. The CDR3 spans 15 residues. Trimming stripped 0 bases from V and 1 base from J, with 10 bases between. The CDR3 loop reads CASSLVPGGNTEAFF. The CDR3 nucleotides read TGCGCCAGCAGCTTGGTACCGGGGGGGAACACTGAAGCTTTCTTT.

The CDR3, as DNA: TGTGCCACCAGTGACCAAGGACTAAACAATGAGCAGTTCTTC. This sequence encodes CATSDQGLNNEQFF. This rearrangement joins TRBV24-1 to TRBJ2-1, with D maybe TRBD2 (6 bases). Germline V gene sequence: CDR1 KGHDR, CDR2 SFDVKD. CDR3 length: 14 amino acids. V was clipped by 4 bases and J by 5 bases, with 11 bases between them.

Worth noting for this clonotype: A much larger clone lies a single base off, so this may be a read error. This chain joins TRBV20-1 and TRBJ2-7; either TRBD1 or TRBD2 may supply D (5 bases each). Trimming shortened V by 3 bases and J by 2 bases, and 14 bases separated the two germline ends. This CDR3 has 14 residues. Germline V lookup: CDR1 DFQATT, CDR2 SNEGSKA (reference sequence). CDR3 DNA sequence: TGCAGTGCTAGCCGGACGGGGCCAACCTACGAGCAGTACTTC. This encodes CSASRTGPTYEQYF.

This clonotype was found a few times. The chain has TRBV12-3 or TRBV12-4 and TRBJ1-4; D unresolved. Trimming stripped 2 bases from V and 12 bases from J, with 10 bases between. The CDR3 loop spans 12 amino acids. The CDR3 region is CASSLRLEELFF. Written as DNA, the CDR3 is TGTGCCAGCAGTTTAAGGCTTGAGGAACTGTTTTTT.

A remark on this clonotype: This may come from a read error, since a much larger clone is one base off. The V call is TRBV4-3, the J call TRBJ1-1, with D unclear. This CDR3 is 15 amino acids long. In germline, CDR1 is LGHNA, CDR2 YSLEER. CDR3 protein: CASSQGGYGWTGAFF. CDR3 nucleotide sequence: TGCGCCAGCAGCCAAGGAGGGTATGGATGGACTGGAGCTTTCTTT.

This clonotype was found a few times. The rearrangement links TRBV19 to TRBJ2-3; 9 nucleotides line up with TRBD1. From germline, CDR1 is LNHDA and CDR2 SQIVND (reference sequence). V lost 3 bases and J lost 5; bases outside the gene matches: 3. The CDR3 contains 14 residues. This chain's CDR3 is CASSIPGQGDTQYF. The CDR3 nucleotides read TGTGCCAGTAGTATCCCGGGACAGGGAGATACGCAGTATTTT.

The rearrangement joins TRBV9 to TRBJ2-7; TRBD1 is a possible D gene (5 bases). This CDR3 comprises 14 residues. Germline lookup yields CDR1 SGDLS and CDR2 YYNGEE. The ends were cut back, 4 bases at V and 2 bases at J, with 13 bases in the middle. CDR3 sequence (DNA): TGTGCCAGCAGCCCTCACCAGGGTCCCTACGAGCAGTACTTC. Its protein product is CASSPHQGPYEQYF.

This clonotype was picked up many times. The chain couples TRBV12-3 or TRBV12-4 to TRBJ2-1, with 12 bases identical to TRBD1. With V trimmed by 5 bases and J by 9 bases, 5 bases remained unmatched. This CDR3 contains 14 residues. The CDR3 loop is CASSTGQGAGEQFF. CDR3 sequence (DNA): TGTGCCAGCAGTACGGGACAGGGGGCAGGTGAGCAGTTCTTC.

This clonotype occurred many times. The chain is built from TRBV5-1 and TRBJ2-5; D is perhaps TRBD1 or TRBD2 (6 bases each). The CDR3 is 14 residues long. The ends were cut back, 7 bases at V and 5 bases at J, with 18 bases in the middle. Germline CDR1 is SGHRS and CDR2 is YFSETQ. The CDR3 loop is CASFAGQRVETQYF. The CDR3 DNA reads as TGCGCCAGCTTCGCCGGACAGCGGGTGGAGACCCAGTACTTC. The full variable domain, in which reference TRBV5-1 and TRBJ2-5 provide the parts outside the CDR3, is KAGVTQTPRYLIKTRGQQVTLSCSPISGHRSVSWYQQTPGQGLQFLFEYFSETQRNKGNFPGRFSGRQFSNSRSEMNVSTLELGDSALYLCASFAGQRVETQYFGPGTRLLVL.

The chain links TRBV28 to TRBJ2-5, with unresolved D. The CDR3 length is 14 residues. Trimming shortened V by 6 bases and J by 5 bases, and 16 bases separated the two germline ends. Looked up from germline, CDR1 is MDHEN and CDR2 is SYDVKM. DNA of the CDR3: TGTGCCAGCAGCAACCGAGGCAGCCAGGAGACCCAGTACTTC. Its protein product is CASSNRGSQETQYF.

This clonotype was observed many times. The rearrangement joins TRBV4-1 to TRBJ2-3; 8 positions match TRBD1. V trimming: 6 bases; J trimming: 5 bases; junction bases outside the gene matches: 13. CDR3 length: 16 residues. Germline CDR1 is MGHRA and CDR2 is YSYEKL. CDR3 in DNA: TGCGCCAGCAGTCCCGGACAGACAGGGGTTCTAGATACGCAGTATTTT. This encodes CASSPGQTGVLDTQYF.

The chain links TRBV5-1 to TRBJ2-7; TRBD2 aligns across 9 bases. V trimming: 1 base; J trimming: 2 bases; junction bases outside the gene matches: 4. This CDR3 is 15 amino acids long. CDR1 and CDR2 from the germline V gene are SGHRS and YFSETQ. Here the CDR3 DNA reads TGCGCCAGCAGCTTGAGCGGGAGGAGCCCCTACGAGCAGTACTTC. It yields the protein CASSLSGRSPYEQYF.

The table lists this clonotype with a few counts. The chain couples TRBV20-1 to TRBJ2-7; tentative D call: TRBD2 (6 bases). The CDR3 totals 16 residues. With 1 base removed from V and 0 bases from J, the gap between germline ends came to 16 bases. Germline-derived CDR1 and CDR2 are DFQATT and SNEGSKA (reference sequence). This CDR3 reads CSARGGLAFSSYEQYF. The CDR3 nucleotides read TGCAGTGCTAGAGGAGGTCTAGCGTTCAGCTCCTACGAGCAGTACTTC.

The chain recombines TRBV3-1 with TRBJ1-2; D is undetermined. V shed 1 base and J shed 8 bases, with 5 bases lying between them. This CDR3 has 11 amino acids. In germline, CDR1 is LGHDT, CDR2 YNNKEL (reference sequence). The CDR3 DNA reads TGTGCCAGCAGCCAAGTTAGCGGCTACACCTTC. This encodes CASSQVSGYTF.

At least ten counts were recorded for this clonotype. The V call is TRBV7-8, the J call TRBJ2-7; D is unclear. Trimming took 2 bases from V and 3 from J, leaving 8 bases between them. This CDR3 contains 13 residues. CDR1 is SGHVS and CDR2 is FQNEAQ in the germline V gene. The CDR3 region is CASSLIEHYEQYF. CDR3 bases: TGTGCCAGCAGCTTAATTGAGCACTACGAGCAGTACTTC.

This clonotype was detected many times. This chain joins TRBV5-1 and TRBJ1-4; perhaps TRBD1 as D (5 bases). Per the germline V gene, CDR1 is SGHRS and CDR2 is YFSETQ. Trimming stripped 2 bases from V and 2 bases from J, with 10 bases between. The CDR3 length is 15 residues. The CDR3 protein is CASSFKRGTNEKLFF. The CDR3 bases are TGCGCCAGCAGCTTTAAAAGGGGTACTAATGAAAAACTGTTTTTT.

This chain links TRBV5-1 with TRBJ1-1; tentatively, D is TRBD1 (6 bases). The CDR3 length is 14 residues. Trimming took off 5 bases at V and 4 bases at J, with 15 bases between the two ends. Germline CDR1 is SGHRS and CDR2 is YFSETQ. The CDR3 spells CASSGGGIFTEAFF. The CDR3 DNA reads as TGCGCCAGCAGTGGGGGGGGCATCTTCACTGAAGCTTTCTTT.

As regards this clonotype: The conserved phenylalanine or tryptophan normally closing the CDR3 is absent here, so this likely arose from a read error. This rearrangement joins TRBV7-9 to TRBJ1-1; 8 bases match TRBD1. The length of the CDR3 is 14 residues. After removal of 7 bases from V and 2 bases from J, the junction contained 6 bases not matched to a gene. CDR1 and CDR2 from the germline V gene are SEHNR and FQNEAQ (reference sequence). The CDR3 coding sequence is TGTGCCAGCACCGGACAGGGTGTTAACACTGAAGCTTTCTTG. Translating it yields CASTGQGVNTEAFL.

The chain couples TRBV29-1 to TRBJ1-4, with TRBD1 identical over 9 bases. Looked up from germline, CDR1 is SQVTM and CDR2 is ANQGSEA. The V and J ends lost 4 bases and 2 bases, in that order; junction bases with no gene match: 5. There are 15 residues in the CDR3. Here the CDR3 reads CSVGQQGATNEKLFF. CDR3 DNA: TGCAGCGTTGGACAACAGGGGGCCACTAATGAAAAACTGTTTTTT.

This clonotype was detected many times. The chain recombines TRBV9 with TRBJ2-1; perhaps TRBD2 as D (5 bases). V was cut by 2 bases and J by 0 bases, with 9 bases left in between. This CDR3 has 15 amino acids. The germline V gene encodes CDR1 SGDLS and CDR2 YYNGEE. The CDR3: CASSVLGSSYNEQFF. CDR3 DNA: TGTGCCAGCAGCGTGCTGGGGAGCTCCTACAATGAGCAGTTCTTC.

V and J are TRBV4-1 and TRBJ1-3; 9 bases are a match to TRBD1. There are 18 residues in the CDR3. The germline CDR1 and CDR2 sequences are MGHRA and YSYEKL. Unmatched junction bases numbered 6, after V lost 0 bases and J lost 0 bases. CDR3 bases: TGCGCCAGCAGCCAAGATAGACGACAGGGGGTCTCTGGAAACACCATATATTTT. Protein product: CASSQDRRQGVSGNTIYF.

Worth noting for this clonotype: Its ends do not fully match the called genes, so a read error is possible. The gene calls are TRBV29-1 and TRBJ2-7; D may correspond to TRBD1 or TRBD2 (5 bases each). Germline V gene data show CDR1 as SQVTM and CDR2 as ANQGSEA. This CDR3 comprises 15 residues. CDR3 residues: CSFEDRGRKGYEQYF. CDR3 DNA sequence: TGCAGCTTTGAAGATCGGGGCAGAAAGGGCTACGAGCAGTACTTC.